This T cell receptor beta chain was found in a study of blood T cells in healthy people across ages. The length of the CDR3 is 17 residues. After removal of 6 bases from V and 4 bases from J, the junction contained 11 bases not matched to a gene. Germline-derived CDR1 and CDR2 are SGHTA and FQGNSA. The second PCR ran roughly 7 to 12 cycles with a sample-barcoded 5' primer and J-beta primers. In TCRdb, the 5' RACE reads were re-called with MiXCR into one record per CDR3 protein. The profile shows 1.2 million to 1.5 million distinct CDR3 sequences, approximately 40% of them singletons. The sequenced sample consisted of blood. This sequence originates from a woman under 30 in good health. V is TRBV7-2 and J is TRBJ2-2, with 10 positions matching TRBD1. CDR3: CASSRSTGTGVTGELFF. The DNA of the CDR3 is TGTGCCAGCAGTCGATCTACCGGGACAGGGGTCACCGGGGAGCTGTTTTTT.